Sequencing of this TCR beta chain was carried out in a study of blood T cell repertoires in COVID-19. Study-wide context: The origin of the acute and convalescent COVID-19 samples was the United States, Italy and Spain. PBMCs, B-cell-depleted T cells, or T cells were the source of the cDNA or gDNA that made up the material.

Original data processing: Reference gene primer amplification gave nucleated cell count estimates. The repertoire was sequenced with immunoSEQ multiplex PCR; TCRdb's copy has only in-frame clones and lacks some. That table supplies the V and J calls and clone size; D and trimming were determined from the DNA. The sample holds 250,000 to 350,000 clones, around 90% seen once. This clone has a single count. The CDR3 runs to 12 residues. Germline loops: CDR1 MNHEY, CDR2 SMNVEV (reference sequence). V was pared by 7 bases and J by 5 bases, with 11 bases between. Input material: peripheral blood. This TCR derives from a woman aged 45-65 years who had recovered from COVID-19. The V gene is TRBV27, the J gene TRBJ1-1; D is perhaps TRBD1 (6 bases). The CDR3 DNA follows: TGTGCCAGCAACTTAGGGGGAACTGAAGCTTTCTTT. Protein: CASNLGGTEAFF.